The clone carrying this TCR beta chain was seen ten or more times. The antigen is not known. This specimen belongs to a study of neurological immune-mediated disorders. Findings and limits, study-wide: With the multiple sclerosis repertoire cluster, none of the clinical or MRI features showed an association. Across subjects, expanded clones had no CDR3 amino acid sequences in common, pointing to private repertoires in all groups.

CDR3 length: 10 amino acids. V was cut by 4 bases and J by 9 bases, with 6 bases left in between. The cDNA was synthesized by 5'RACE incorporating 10-nucleotide random UMIs. TCRdb processed the 5' RACE reads anew with MiXCR; each CDR3 protein has one entry. The repertoire has 50,000 to 70,000 distinct CDR3 sequences, about 2.5% of them found once; the top ten carry around 3%. The sequence was collected from a man between 50 and 59 years old with multiple sclerosis. The chain links TRBV12-3 or TRBV12-4 to TRBJ1-2, with D hard to call. The sample consisted of PBMCs. The CDR3 region is CASSSGSYTF. The CDR3 coding sequence is TGTGCCAGCAGTTCGGGAAGCTACACCTTC.